These 15 T cell receptor beta chains were sequenced from one sample in a study of metastatic and nonmetastatic thyroid tumors. TCRdb re-clonotyped the PCR reads via MiXCR. The sample has roughly 16,000 clones; roughly a fifth are singletons. No treatment had been given to any patient before thyroid surgery. Source material: blood. The origin of the receptors is a female donor with papillary thyroid cancer or a benign thyroid nodule (not recorded which). Some clones in this sample may be carry-over from other donors' samples.

The rearrangement uses TRBV5-5 and TRBJ2-5; 7 bases match TRBD1. This CDR3 region has 13 residues. The germline gives CDR1 SGHKS, CDR2 YYEKEE (reference sequence). V was pared by 3 bases and J by 3 bases, with 2 bases of the junction left unmatched. CDR3: CASSWTGKETQYF. The DNA of the CDR3 is TGTGCCAGCAGCTGGACAGGAAAAGAGACCCAGTACTTC.

By sample share, this clone is medium-sized. The rearrangement joins TRBV2 to TRBJ1-1; TRBD1 is a possible D gene (6 bases). Trimming removed 8 bases from V and 1 base from J, with 11 bases in between. The CDR3 is 13 residues long. Germline V lookup: CDR1 SNHLY, CDR2 FYNNEI. CDR3 sequence reads: CASRQDQNTEAFF. The CDR3 nucleotides read TGTGCCAGCCGACAGGATCAGAACACTGAAGCTTTCTTT. Combining the CDR3 with reference TRBV2 and TRBJ1-1 gives the whole variable domain EPEVTQTPSHQVTQMGQEVILRCVPISNHLYFYWYRQILGQKVEFLVSFYNNEISEKSEIFDDQFSVERPDGSNFTLKIRSTKLEDSAMYFCASRQDQNTEAFFGQGTRLTVV.

This clone has a count of ten or more. J is TRBJ2-2 and V is TRBV7-2; maybe TRBD1 (6 bases). CDR3 length: 14 amino acids. The germline V gene has CDR1 SGHTA and CDR2 FQGNSA. V gave up 5 bases and J gave up 3 bases, with 10 bases separating them. CDR3 in amino acids: CASSPQGDTGELFF. CDR3 bases: TGTGCCAGCAGCCCACAGGGTGACACCGGGGAGCTGTTTTTT.

In its sample, this clone was seen a few times. The rearrangement uses TRBV28 and TRBJ1-2; 9 nucleotides line up with TRBD1. The V segment lost 6 bases and the J segment 5 bases; nucleotides outside the gene matches: 10. CDR3 length: 15 amino acids. Germline lookup yields CDR1 MDHEN and CDR2 SYDVKM. This CDR3 reads CASSPTGQGPYGYTF. CDR3 coding DNA: TGTGCCAGCAGCCCCACGGGACAGGGCCCTTATGGCTACACCTTC.

This clone came up many times. This is likely a read error, given that the CDR3 carries no conserved phenylalanine or tryptophan at its end. The DNA is left out, because the CDR3 cannot be placed on it with certainty; the CDR3 is given as TCRdb lists it. The V and J genes are TRBV7-8 and TRBJ2-7; whether TRBD2, the table's D call, matches the DNA was not checked. Germline CDR1 SGHVS, CDR2 FQNEAQ. The CDR3 extends over 9 residues, inclusive of both ends. CDR3: CASSLSLAG.

There are a few counts of this clone. The chain carries TRBV12-3 or TRBV12-4 and TRBJ2-2; 10 nucleotides align to TRBD1. The CDR3 is 14 residues long. The V segment lost 6 bases and the J segment 4 bases; nucleotides outside the gene matches: 2. CDR3 in DNA: TGTGCCAGCAGGGGACAGGGGAGCACCGGGGAGCTGTTTTTT. This encodes CASRGQGSTGELFF.

The chain carries TRBV5-6 and TRBJ1-2; D gene unclear. Germline-derived CDR1 and CDR2 are SGHDT and YYEEEE. Trimming took off 4 bases at V and 5 bases at J, with 15 bases between the two ends. This CDR3 contains 14 residues. The CDR3 nucleotides are TGTGCCAGCAGCCCGCATTCCCGTGGGTATGGCTACACCTTC. Translation gives CASSPHSRGYGYTF.

The chain carries TRBV11-2 and TRBJ1-3; D is possibly TRBD1 (5 bases). CDR3 length equals 17 residues. CDR1 and CDR2 from the germline V gene are SGHAT and FQNNGV. The V gene lost 1 base and the J gene lost 3 bases, with 16 bases spanning the gap. DNA of the CDR3: TGTGCCAGCAGCTTAGTTCCGTCAGGGTCCTATGGAAACACCATATATTTT. Translation gives CASSLVPSGSYGNTIYF.

This clone was recorded many times. The chain has TRBV9 and TRBJ1-2; 11 nucleotides align to TRBD1. V shed 4 bases and J 5 bases; nucleotides not matched to a gene: 4. The CDR3 is 14 residues long. CDR1 is SGDLS, CDR2 YYNGEE, per germline. The CDR3 sequence is CASSPGTGGYGYTF. The CDR3, as DNA: TGTGCCAGCAGCCCCGGGACAGGGGGTTATGGCTACACCTTC.

This clone was recorded many times. The chain joins TRBV12-3 or TRBV12-4 to TRBJ2-5, with D unresolved. V lost 6 bases and J 1 base, leaving 15 bases between the germline ends. This CDR3 comprises 15 residues. DNA of the CDR3: TGTGCCAGCAGCCTCTCCTCGGCGCTCCAAGAGACCCAGTACTTC. Encoded protein: CASSLSSALQETQYF.

In this sample, this clone is medium-sized. The V and J genes are TRBV20-1 and TRBJ2-1, with 10 nucleotides matching TRBD2. Germline values: CDR1 DFQATT, CDR2 SNEGSKA (reference sequence). Trimming removed 3 bases from V and 6 bases from J; junction bases left unmatched: 11. This CDR3 contains 16 residues. Here the CDR3 reads CSASPRLAGDGNEQFF. The CDR3 nucleotides read TGCAGTGCTAGCCCCCGGCTAGCGGGAGATGGCAATGAGCAGTTCTTC.

This clone has at least ten counts. The CDR3 is CASRSWGNTGELFF. In nucleotides, the CDR3 is TGTGCCAGCAGGAGTTGGGGGAACACCGGGGAGCTGTTTTTT. This sequence joins TRBV5-4 and TRBJ2-2; D remains unclear. Trimming removed 5 bases at V and 1 base at J, with 9 bases between. This CDR3 has 14 amino acids. Germline V gene data show CDR1 as SGHNT and CDR2 as YYREEE (reference sequence).

This chain connects TRBV10-2 to TRBJ2-3; D uncertain. The CDR3 consists of 14 residues. The germline V gene has CDR1 WSHSY and CDR2 SAAADI. CDR3 bases: TGCGACTGCAGTGATATTAGCTGGAGTGATACGCAGTATTTT. This translates into CDCSDISWSDTQYF.

In this sample, this clone turned up many times. The chain links TRBV4-1 to TRBJ1-3; D not resolved. V lost 0 bases to trimming and J lost 9 bases, with 9 bases between them. The CDR3 spans 13 residues. Germline-derived CDR1 and CDR2 are MGHRA and YSYEKL. CDR3 sequence reads: CASSQEGLGTIYF. CDR3 coding DNA: TGCGCCAGCAGCCAAGAAGGACTGGGCACCATATATTTT.

In the case of this clone: Mismatch with germline at one junction end may stem from a read error. The rearrangement links TRBV19 to TRBJ2-3; D is unresolved. This CDR3 contains 14 residues. Germline V gives CDR1 LNHDA, CDR2 SQIVND (reference sequence). The CDR3 DNA follows: TGTGCCAGTACGTCGATTCATCCCTTGGATATGCAGTATTTT. Encoded protein: CASTSIHPLDMQYF.